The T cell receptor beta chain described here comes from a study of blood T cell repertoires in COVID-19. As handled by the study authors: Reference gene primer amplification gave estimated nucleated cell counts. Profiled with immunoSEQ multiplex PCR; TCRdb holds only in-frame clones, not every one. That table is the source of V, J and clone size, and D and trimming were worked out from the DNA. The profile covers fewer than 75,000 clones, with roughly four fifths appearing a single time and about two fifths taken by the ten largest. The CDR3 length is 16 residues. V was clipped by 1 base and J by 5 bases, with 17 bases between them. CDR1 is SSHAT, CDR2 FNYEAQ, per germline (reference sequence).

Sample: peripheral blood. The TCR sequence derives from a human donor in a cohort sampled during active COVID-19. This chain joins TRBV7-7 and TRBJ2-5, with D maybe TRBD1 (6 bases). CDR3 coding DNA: TGTGCCAGCAGCTTAGTGGCAGGGGAGTTGGTGGAGACCCAGTACTTC. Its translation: CASSLVAGELVETQYF.